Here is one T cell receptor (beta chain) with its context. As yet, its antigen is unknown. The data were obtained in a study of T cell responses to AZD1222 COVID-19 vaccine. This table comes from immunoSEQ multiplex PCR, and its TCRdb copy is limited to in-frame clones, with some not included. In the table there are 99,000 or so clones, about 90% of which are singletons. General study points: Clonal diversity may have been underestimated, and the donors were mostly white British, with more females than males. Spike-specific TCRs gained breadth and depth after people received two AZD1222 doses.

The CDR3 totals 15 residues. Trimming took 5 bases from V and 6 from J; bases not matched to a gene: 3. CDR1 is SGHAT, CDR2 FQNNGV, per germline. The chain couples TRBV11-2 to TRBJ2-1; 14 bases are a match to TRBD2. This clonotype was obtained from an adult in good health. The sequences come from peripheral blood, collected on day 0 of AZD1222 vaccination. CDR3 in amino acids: CASSRLAGGANEQFF. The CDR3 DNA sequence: TGTGCCAGCAGCCGACTAGCGGGGGGGGCCAATGAGCAGTTCTTC.